The rows below give T cell receptor beta chains drawn from one sample of a study of CD8+CD57+ T cells in acquired aplastic anemia. MiXCR, applied by TCRdb to the reads, yields one record per CDR3 protein. The repertoire consists of 190,000 or so distinct CDR3 sequences, with 61% occurring once and the leading ten covering over 25%. The sample taken for sequencing was sorted CD4+, CD8+, or CD8+CD57+ T cells (not recorded which) from PBMCs. The receptors were gathered from a human donor in good health. The CDR3 runs from the conserved cysteine through the conserved F or W. D genes are given only for firm matches. Expanded clones get a size class; other rows say once, few or many, or leave the size out.

CDR3: CASSLAKQTQYF; DNA: TGTGCCAGCAGCTTAGCTAAACAGACCCAGTACTTC; D: -; size: many; J: TRBJ2-5; V: TRBV7-6
CDR3: CASSLRYPPLHF; DNA: TGTGCCAGCAGTTTGAGGTATCCACCCCTCCACTTT; D: -; size: once; J: TRBJ1-6; V: TRBV12-3/TRBV12-4
CDR3: CSVEGGESNEQFF; DNA: TGCAGCGTTGAAGGCGGGGAGTCCAATGAGCAGTTCTTC; D: -; size: -; J: TRBJ2-1; V: TRBV29-1
CDR3: CASSVSGTSGRETQYF; DNA: TGTGCCAGCAGCGTCTCCGGGACTAGCGGCCGCGAGACCCAGTACTTC; D: TRBD2; size: -; J: TRBJ2-5; V: TRBV7-2
CDR3: CASSLASGLSNQPQHF; DNA: TGTGCCAGCAGCTTAGCCTCCGGCCTCTCTAATCAGCCCCAGCATTTT; D: -; size: few; J: TRBJ1-5; V: TRBV7-9
CDR3: CASSPFTGGTAYNEQFF; DNA: TGTGCCAGCAGCCCTTTTACAGGGGGAACGGCCTACAATGAGCAGTTCTTC; D: TRBD1; size: many; J: TRBJ2-1; V: TRBV7-9
CDR3: CASSLRAAVPTDTQYF; DNA: TGTGCCAGCAGCTTACGGGCGGCGGTCCCCACAGATACGCAGTATTTT; D: -; size: -; J: TRBJ2-3; V: TRBV12-3/TRBV12-4
CDR3: CASSTGTENSPLHF; DNA: TGTGCCAGTAGTACCGGGACCGAGAATTCACCCCTCCACTTT; D: -; size: many; J: TRBJ1-6; V: TRBV19
CDR3: CASSLPGTGVGYTF; DNA: TGTGCCAGCAGCCTGCCCGGGACAGGGGTTGGCTACACCTTC; D: TRBD1; size: -; J: TRBJ1-2; V: TRBV11-2
CDR3: CASIGGGYGYTF; DNA: TGCGCCAGCATTGGCGGGGGCTATGGCTACACCTTC; D: -; size: few; J: TRBJ1-2; V: TRBV5-1
CDR3: CASSMPRGYGANALTF; DNA: TGTGCCAGTAGTATGCCTAGGGGGTATGGGGCCAACGCCCTGACTTTC; D: -; size: -; J: TRBJ2-6; V: TRBV19
CDR3: CATLGHPMDTQYF; DNA: TGTGCCACACTAGGACACCCAATGGATACGCAGTATTTT; D: -; size: -; J: TRBJ2-3; V: TRBV10-3
CDR3: CASRNRANTEAFF; DNA: TGTGCCAGCAGGAACAGAGCGAACACTGAAGCTTTCTTT; D: -; size: -; J: TRBJ1-1; V: TRBV2
CDR3: CASSLVLSGLSGNTIYF; DNA: TGTGCCAGCAGCTTAGTTCTATCAGGGCTCTCTGGAAACACCATATATTTT; D: -; size: few; J: TRBJ1-3; V: TRBV7-8
CDR3: CASRSRGTYEQYF; DNA: TGTGCCAGCAGATCCAGGGGGACCTACGAGCAGTACTTC; D: TRBD1; size: -; J: TRBJ2-7; V: TRBV2
CDR3: CASSFLRGGKGNQPQHF; DNA: TGTGCCAGCTCCTTCCTCAGAGGGGGGAAGGGTAATCAGCCCCAGCATTTT; D: -; size: -; J: TRBJ1-5; V: TRBV2
CDR3: CASKRRTSTDTQFF; DNA: TGTGCCAGCAAGCGGCGTACTAGCACAGATACGCAGTTCTTC; D: -; size: -; J: TRBJ2-1; V: TRBV6-4
CDR3: CASSFRADTEAFF; DNA: TGTGCCAGCAGCTTCAGGGCGGACACTGAAGCTTTCTTT; D: -; size: few; J: TRBJ1-1; V: TRBV7-3
CDR3: CASSDSKGTSTDTQYF; DNA: TGTGCCAGCAGTGACTCGAAGGGTACTAGCACAGATACGCAGTATTTT; D: -; size: -; J: TRBJ2-3; V: TRBV25-1
CDR3: CASSFGTGSYEQYF; DNA: TGTGCCAGCAGCTTCGGGACAGGCTCCTACGAGCAGTACTTC; D: TRBD1; size: many; J: TRBJ2-7; V: TRBV5-5
CDR3: CASSNLRQGWYEQFF; DNA: TGTGCCAGCAGTAATCTCAGACAGGGATGGTATGAGCAGTTCTTC; D: TRBD1; size: -; J: TRBJ2-1; V: TRBV6-9
CDR3: CASSLGAGQGLRETQYF; DNA: TGTGCCAGCAGCTTGGGAGCGGGACAGGGGCTGAGGGAGACCCAGTACTTC; D: TRBD1; size: many; J: TRBJ2-5; V: TRBV5-6
CDR3: CSAPREGTGNTIYF; DNA: TGCAGTGCCCCTCGGGAGGGGACTGGAAACACCATATATTTT; D: -; size: -; J: TRBJ1-3; V: TRBV20-1
CDR3: CASIRKDRGTGELFF; DNA: TGTGCCAGCATCAGAAAGGACAGGGGCACCGGGGAGCTGTTTTTT; D: TRBD1; size: -; J: TRBJ2-2; V: TRBV6-1
CDR3: CASSRTSSTDTQYF; DNA: TGTGCCAGCTCACGGACTAGCAGCACGGATACGCAGTATTTT; D: TRBD2; size: -; J: TRBJ2-3; V: TRBV9
CDR3: CASSERGLWTGELFF; DNA: TGCGCCAGCAGTGAGAGAGGATTATGGACCGGGGAGCTGTTTTTT; D: -; size: -; J: TRBJ2-2; V: TRBV10-2
CDR3: CASSPNGLAGTSTDTQYF; DNA: TGTGCCAGCAGCCCCAATGGGCTAGCGGGAACTAGCACAGATACGCAGTATTTT; D: TRBD2; size: many; J: TRBJ2-3; V: TRBV7-3
CDR3: CASSQRFSSGGADTQYF; DNA: TGTGCCAGCAGCCAACGGTTCTCTAGCGGGGGTGCAGATACGCAGTATTTT; D: TRBD2; size: many; J: TRBJ2-3; V: TRBV14
CDR3: CASGDRVTAPLHF; DNA: TGTGCCAGTGGGGACAGGGTAACGGCACCCCTCCACTTT; D: TRBD1; size: -; J: TRBJ1-6; V: TRBV19
CDR3: CSARDEVSDTQYF; DNA: TGCAGTGCTAGAGATGAGGTGTCAGATACGCAGTATTTT; D: -; size: -; J: TRBJ2-3; V: TRBV20-1
CDR3: CASSNDAYEQYF; DNA: TGTGCCAGCAGCAACGACGCCTACGAGCAGTACTTC; D: -; size: many; J: TRBJ2-7; V: TRBV6-5
CDR3: CASSVGQGVTDTQYF; DNA: TGTGCCAGCAGCGTGGGACAGGGCGTCACAGATACGCAGTATTTT; D: TRBD1; size: -; J: TRBJ2-3; V: TRBV7-8
CDR3: CASSPDAGQGNPEQYF; DNA: TGTGCCAGCAGCCCGGACGCGGGACAGGGTAATCCCGAGCAGTACTTC; D: TRBD1; size: -; J: TRBJ2-7; V: TRBV7-9
CDR3: CSANPGQLKETQYF; DNA: TGCAGTGCTAACCCAGGACAGTTAAAAGAGACCCAGTACTTC; D: -; size: -; J: TRBJ2-5; V: TRBV20-1
CDR3: CASSYQELNQPQHF; DNA: TGTGCCAGCAGTTACCAGGAACTCAATCAGCCCCAGCATTTT; D: -; size: -; J: TRBJ1-5; V: TRBV7-2
CDR3: CATNRQETQYF; DNA: TGTGCCACCAACAGACAAGAGACCCAGTACTTC; D: -; size: -; J: TRBJ2-5; V: TRBV24-1
CDR3: CAITEDRAGMSGEQYF; DNA: TGTGCCATCACCGAGGACAGGGCAGGGATGTCAGGCGAGCAGTACTTC; D: TRBD1; size: many; J: TRBJ2-7; V: TRBV10-3
CDR3: CSVGTDSYEQYF; DNA: TGCAGCGTTGGCACCGATTCCTACGAGCAGTACTTC; D: -; size: -; J: TRBJ2-7; V: TRBV29-1
CDR3: CASSLPGRQETQYF; DNA: TGCGCCAGCAGCCTACCGGGACGGCAAGAGACCCAGTACTTC; D: -; size: -; J: TRBJ2-5; V: TRBV4-3
CDR3: CAISGTYTGELFF; DNA: TGTGCCATCAGTGGAACATACACCGGGGAGCTGTTTTTT; D: -; size: -; J: TRBJ2-2; V: TRBV10-3
CDR3: CASSLAGEGYEQYF; DNA: TGTGCCAGCAGTTTAGCGGGAGAGGGGTACGAGCAGTACTTC; D: TRBD2; size: many; J: TRBJ2-7; V: TRBV27
CDR3: CASSELRNEQYF; DNA: TGTGCCAGCAGTGAACTCCGGAACGAGCAGTACTTC; D: -; size: -; J: TRBJ2-7; V: TRBV7-9
CDR3: CAISGQGSEAFF; DNA: TGTGCCATCAGTGGGCAGGGGTCTGAAGCTTTCTTT; D: -; size: -; J: TRBJ1-1; V: TRBV10-3
CDR3: CASSQDGSNQPQHF; DNA: TGTGCCAGCAGCCAAGACGGAAGCAATCAGCCCCAGCATTTT; D: -; size: -; J: TRBJ1-5; V: TRBV7-9
CDR3: CASSRDDDQETQHF; DNA: TGTGCCAGCAGTCGGGATGATGATCAAGAGACCCAGCATTTT; D: -; size: -; J: TRBJ1-5; V: TRBV7-4
CDR3: CATSRATGTSGKYEQYF; DNA: TGTGCCACCAGCAGAGCAACCGGGACTAGCGGAAAATACGAGCAGTACTTC; D: TRBD2; size: -; J: TRBJ2-7; V: TRBV15
CDR3: CASSESSSGSSYEQYF; DNA: TGTGCCAGCAGCGAGTCGTCTAGCGGCAGCTCCTACGAGCAGTACTTC; D: TRBD2; size: many; J: TRBJ2-7; V: TRBV9
CDR3: CSVDRVYQFF; DNA: TGCAGTGTTGACAGGGTCTATCAGTTCTTC; D: TRBD1; size: -; J: TRBJ2-1; V: TRBV20-1
CDR3: CAGSIVSSGSPLHF; DNA: TGTGCCGGTAGTATCGTATCTTCGGGATCACCCCTCCACTTT; D: -; size: -; J: TRBJ1-6; V: TRBV19
CDR3: CASSSRGRTYEQYF; DNA: TGTGCCAGCAGTTCCAGGGGGAGGACCTACGAGCAGTACTTC; D: -; size: few; J: TRBJ2-7; V: TRBV5-5
CDR3: CASSLLRDRGYTF; DNA: TGTGCCAGCAGCTTACTCCGGGATCGTGGCTACACCTTC; D: -; size: -; J: TRBJ1-2; V: TRBV7-6
CDR3: CSVGQGSGGANEQFF; DNA: TGCAGCGTTGGGCAGGGGAGCGGGGGTGCCAATGAGCAGTTCTTC; D: TRBD2; size: -; J: TRBJ2-1; V: TRBV29-1
CDR3: CSVREGPGNTIYF; DNA: TGCAGTGTGCGGGAGGGGCCTGGAAACACCATATATTTT; D: -; size: -; J: TRBJ1-3; V: TRBV20-1
CDR3: CASSLVPSSNQPQHF; DNA: TGTGCCAGCAGCTTAGTTCCCTCTAGCAATCAGCCCCAGCATTTT; D: -; size: many; J: TRBJ1-5; V: TRBV7-8
CDR3: CSVVGGYSNQPQHF; DNA: TGCAGCGTTGTAGGTGGGTATAGCAATCAGCCCCAGCATTTT; D: -; size: few; J: TRBJ1-5; V: TRBV29-1
CDR3: CSVDLGLAGGLTDTQYF; DNA: TGCAGCGTTGATCTAGGGCTAGCGGGGGGGCTCACAGATACGCAGTATTTT; D: TRBD2; size: -; J: TRBJ2-3; V: TRBV29-1
CDR3: CASSLAMRESATDTQYF; DNA: TGCGCCAGCAGCTTGGCTATGCGGGAGAGCGCGACGGATACGCAGTATTTT; D: TRBD2; size: -; J: TRBJ2-3; V: TRBV5-1
CDR3: CAIRGTGASGYTF; DNA: TGTGCCATCAGGGGTACAGGGGCTTCTGGCTACACCTTC; D: TRBD1; size: few; J: TRBJ1-2; V: TRBV10-3
CDR3: CASSLGQGETEAFF; DNA: TGTGCCAGCAGCTTGGGACAGGGCGAGACTGAAGCTTTCTTT; D: TRBD1; size: few; J: TRBJ1-1; V: TRBV2
CDR3: CASSGSAEGYEQYF; DNA: TGTGCCAGCAGTGGGTCGGCAGAAGGTTACGAGCAGTACTTC; D: -; size: few; J: TRBJ2-7; V: TRBV2